Following are 9 T cell receptor beta chains from one sample sequenced in a study of T cells after yellow fever vaccination. TCRdb re-called the 5' RACE reads with MiXCR, one entry per CDR3 protein. The sample lists approximately 130,000 distinct CDR3 sequences, around 15% seen once, with 43% in the top ten. The sequences come from CD8+ T cells sorted from PBMCs, collected 5 days after the yellow fever booster vaccination. These receptors were taken from a man younger than 35 who received the YFV17D yellow fever vaccine.

This clonotype was observed a few times. The chain uses TRBV5-1 and TRBJ2-3; TRBD2 is a possible D gene (6 bases). CDR3 length: 16 amino acids. The germline V and J ends were trimmed by 0 bases and 0 bases, with 11 bases remaining between them. Looked up from germline, CDR1 is SGHRS and CDR2 is YFSETQ. The DNA for the CDR3 is TGCGCCAGCAGCTTGGATCTAGCGACCAGCACAGATACGCAGTATTTT. The encoded protein is CASSLDLATSTDTQYF.

The chain uses TRBV9 and TRBJ2-1; D may be TRBD2 (6 bases). The CDR3 totals 11 residues. Germline loops: CDR1 SGDLS, CDR2 YYNGEE. The germline V and J ends were trimmed by 7 bases and 9 bases, with 11 bases remaining between them. Here the CDR3 reads CASSEGSEQFF. DNA of the CDR3: TGTGCCAGCTCGGAGGGGTCTGAGCAGTTCTTC.

V gene TRBV5-1 combines with J gene TRBJ1-1; D call uncertain. Trimming pared 0 bases from V and 1 base from J, leaving 4 bases between. CDR3 size: 13 residues. Germline loops: CDR1 SGHRS, CDR2 YFSETQ. CDR3 in DNA: TGCGCCAGCAGCTTGGACTGGAACACTGAAGCTTTCTTT. Translation gives CASSLDWNTEAFF.

This CDR3 is CASSNWGSNEQFF. CDR3 in DNA: TGTGCCAGCAGTAACTGGGGCAGCAATGAGCAGTTCTTC. V usage is TRBV6-5 and J usage is TRBJ2-1; a possible D gene is TRBD1 (5 bases). V was cut by 5 bases and J by 6 bases, with 11 bases left in between. This CDR3 comprises 13 residues. Germline V lookup: CDR1 MNHEY, CDR2 SVGAGI.

This clonotype was recorded a few times. This sequence joins TRBV6-5 and TRBJ2-7, with D perhaps TRBD1 (8 bases). V was pared by 6 bases and J by 7 bases, with 19 bases between. Germline-derived CDR1 and CDR2 are MNHEY and SVGAGI. CDR3 length: 14 amino acids. CDR3 DNA sequence: TGTGCCAGCAGGTACAGGGGGGGAAAGAAAGAGCAGTACTTC. It is translated as CASRYRGGKKEQYF.

This clonotype has just a few counts. V usage is TRBV7-6 and J usage is TRBJ1-1; D may be TRBD1 (5 bases). The V gene lost 4 bases and the J gene lost 3 bases, with 15 bases spanning the gap. This CDR3 spans 15 amino acids. The germline CDR1 and CDR2 sequences are SGHVS and FNYEAQ. The CDR3 DNA is TGTGCCAGCAGCTCTCCGGTCGGGGGAGACACTGAAGCTTTCTTT. Encoded protein: CASSSPVGGDTEAFF.

This clonotype was counted between two and nine times. The V call is TRBV23-1, the J call TRBJ2-7, with a tentative D call TRBD2 (6 bases). TRBV23-1 is labeled an ORF, and its function is uncertain. The CDR3 runs 14 residues. V was shortened by 4 bases and J by 0 bases, with 10 bases between the two germline ends. CDR3 residues: CASSPRDSSYEQYV. The CDR3 bases are TGCGCCAGCAGTCCCAGGGACTCCTCCTACGAGCAGTACGTC.

This clonotype appeared a few times. This chain links TRBV5-4 with TRBJ2-5, with D perhaps TRBD2 (6 bases). Germline V gene lookup returns CDR1 SGHNT and CDR2 YYREEE (reference sequence). V was shortened by 4 bases and J by 1 base, with 17 bases between the two germline ends. There are 16 residues in the CDR3. The CDR3 loop is CASSPQEGHIQETQYF. In DNA form, the CDR3 reads TGTGCCAGCAGCCCCCAGGAGGGCCATATCCAAGAGACCCAGTACTTC. Looking up the rest from reference TRBV5-4 and TRBJ2-5 gives the full variable domain: ETGVTQSPTHLIKTRGQQVTLRCSSQSGHNTVSWYQQALGQGPQFIFQYYREEENGRGNFPPRFSGLQFPNYSSELNVNALELDDSALYLCASSPQEGHIQETQYFGPGTRLLVL.

A few counts support this clonotype. The chain carries TRBV7-9 and TRBJ2-1; D tentatively fits TRBD1 or TRBD2 (6 bases each). The CDR3 covers 17 residues. The ends were cut back, 3 bases at V and 4 bases at J, with 19 bases in the middle. Germline loops: CDR1 SEHNR, CDR2 FQNEAQ (reference sequence). The CDR3 DNA follows: TGTGCCAGCAGCTTGGGTGAACTGGGGGGCAGGTACAATGAGCAGTTCTTC. This codes for CASSLGELGGRYNEQFF.